A single T cell receptor (beta chain) is shown here with its context. Antigen: not known. TCRdb's copy holds only in-frame clones and misses some; the assay was immunoSEQ multiplex PCR. The sample holds about 46,000 clones, approximately 88% seen once. The data were taken from a study of OX40 agonist ivuxolimab in advanced cancers. V gave up 0 bases and J gave up 5 bases; unmatched junction bases: 10. CDR3 length: 16 residues. Germline CDR1 and CDR2: LNHNV and YYDKDF (reference sequence). Whole-study findings and limits: With doses of 0.1 to 3.0 mg/kg, CD4+ and CD8+ blood T cells had undergone clonal expansion by week 6.

The material sequenced was CD4+ or CD8+ T cells sorted from blood, taken in a trial of the OX40 agonist ivuxolimab. The TCR comes from an adult with an advanced solid tumor such as melanoma, head and neck, liver or kidney cancer. This chain joins TRBV15 and TRBJ2-7; TRBD2 aligns across 7 bases. CDR3 DNA: TGTGCCACCAGCAGAGATCAAATGGCGGGAGTTAACGAGCAGTACTTC. Protein sequence: CATSRDQMAGVNEQYF.